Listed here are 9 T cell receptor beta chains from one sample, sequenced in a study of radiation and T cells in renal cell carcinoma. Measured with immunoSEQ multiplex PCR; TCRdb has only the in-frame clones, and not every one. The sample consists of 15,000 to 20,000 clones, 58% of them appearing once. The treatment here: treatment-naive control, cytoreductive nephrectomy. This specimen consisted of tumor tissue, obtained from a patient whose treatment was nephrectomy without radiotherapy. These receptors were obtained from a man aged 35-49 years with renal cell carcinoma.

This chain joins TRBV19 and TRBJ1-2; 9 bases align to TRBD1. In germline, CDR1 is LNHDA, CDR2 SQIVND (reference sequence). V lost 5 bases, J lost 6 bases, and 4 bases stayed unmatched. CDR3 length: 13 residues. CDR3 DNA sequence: TGTGCCAGTAGTTCACGACAGGGGGATGGCTACACCTTC. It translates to CASSSRQGDGYTF.

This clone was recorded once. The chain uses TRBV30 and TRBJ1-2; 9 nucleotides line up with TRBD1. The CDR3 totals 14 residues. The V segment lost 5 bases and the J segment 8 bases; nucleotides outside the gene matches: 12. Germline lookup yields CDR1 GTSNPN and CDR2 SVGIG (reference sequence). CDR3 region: CAWDPYRGLQGYTF. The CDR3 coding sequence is TGTGCCTGGGACCCCTACAGGGGGCTACAAGGCTACACCTTC.

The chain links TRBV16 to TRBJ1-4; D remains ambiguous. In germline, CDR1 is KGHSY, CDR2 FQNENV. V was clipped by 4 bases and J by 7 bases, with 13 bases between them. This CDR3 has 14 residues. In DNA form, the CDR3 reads TGTGCCAGCAGCCCGGGTGGATTAGGTGAAAAACTGTTTTTT. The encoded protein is CASSPGGLGEKLFF. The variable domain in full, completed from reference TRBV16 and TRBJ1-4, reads GEEVAQTPKHLVRGEGQKAKLYCAPIKGHSYVFWYQQVLKNEFKFLISFQNENVFDETGMPKERFSAKCLPNSPCSLEIQATKLEDSAVYFCASSPGGLGEKLFFGSGTQLSVL.

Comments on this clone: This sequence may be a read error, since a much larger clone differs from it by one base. The CDR3 nucleotides read TGTGCCAGCAGTGACGGGGAGAACACTGAAGCTTTCTTT. Its protein product is CASSDGENTEAFF. The chain combines TRBV6-4 with TRBJ1-1; D is unclear. This CDR3 is 13 amino acids long. V was cut by 2 bases and J by 1 base, with 5 bases left in between. Germline-derived CDR1 and CDR2 are MRHNA and SNTAGT.

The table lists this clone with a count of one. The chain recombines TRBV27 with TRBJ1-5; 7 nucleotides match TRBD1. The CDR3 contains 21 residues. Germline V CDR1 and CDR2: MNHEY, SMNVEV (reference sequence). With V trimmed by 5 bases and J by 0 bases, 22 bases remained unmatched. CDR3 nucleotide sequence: TGTGCCAGCAGTAAGGCTAAGACTCCCGGGACAGCGGATTATAGCAATCAGCCCCAGCATTTT. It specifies CASSKAKTPGTADYSNQPQHF.

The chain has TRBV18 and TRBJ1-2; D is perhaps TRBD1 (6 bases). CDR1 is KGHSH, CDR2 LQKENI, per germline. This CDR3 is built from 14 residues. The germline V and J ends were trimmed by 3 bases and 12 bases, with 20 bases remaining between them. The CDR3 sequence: CASSPGARTGRNTF. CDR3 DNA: TGTGCCAGCTCACCGGGGGCCAGGACGGGGAGAAACACCTTC.

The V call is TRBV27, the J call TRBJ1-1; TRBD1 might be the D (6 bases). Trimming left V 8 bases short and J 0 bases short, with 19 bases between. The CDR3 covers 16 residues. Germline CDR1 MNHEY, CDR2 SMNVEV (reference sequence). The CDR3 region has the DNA TGTGCCAGCCGATCCGGGGGGCGTCCCTTGAACACTGAAGCTTTCTTT. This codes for CASRSGGRPLNTEAFF.

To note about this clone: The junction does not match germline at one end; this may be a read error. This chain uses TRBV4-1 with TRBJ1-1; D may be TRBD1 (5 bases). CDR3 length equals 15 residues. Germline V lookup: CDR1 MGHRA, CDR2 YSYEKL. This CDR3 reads CASSQRQWRGAEAFF. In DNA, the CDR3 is TGTGCCAGCAGCCAACGACAGTGGAGAGGCGCTGAAGCTTTCTTT.

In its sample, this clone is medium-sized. CDR3: CASGRSAFF. The CDR3 region has the DNA TGTGCCAGCGGGCGTTCGGCTTTCTTT. The rearrangement links TRBV6-1 to TRBJ1-1; D not certain. The V gene lost 8 bases and the J gene lost 11 bases, with 9 bases spanning the gap. CDR1 and CDR2 (germline): MNHNS, SASEGT. This CDR3 contains 9 residues.